The 19 T cell receptor beta chains in this list originate from one sample, sequenced in a study of post-analysis software for immune sequencing data. Incorporated into the TCR beta cDNA libraries were unique molecular identifiers, which served to reduce PCR and sequencing biases. Each CDR3 protein gets one entry after TCRdb re-called the PCR reads with MiXCR. Of 750,000 to 950,000 distinct CDR3 sequences in the sample, about 57% were seen once. The antigens for these receptors are not known. Findings of the study overall: In patients, a few TRBV segments were more frequent than in controls, with TRBV5-6, TRBV5-1 and TRBV20-1 among them.

The sample consisted of blood. The source of these receptors is a girl aged 5 to 17 with multiple sclerosis.

At least ten counts were recorded for this clonotype. The genes are TRBV20-1 and TRBJ1-4; D call uncertain. There are 12 residues in the CDR3. The germline V and J ends were trimmed by 0 bases and 14 bases, with 13 bases remaining between them. Germline CDR1 DFQATT, CDR2 SNEGSKA (reference sequence). The CDR3, as DNA: TGCAGTGCTAGAGATTCCCCTTCGAGGCTGTTTTTT. Amino acids: CSARDSPSRLFF.

This clonotype was seen a single time. The J gene is TRBJ2-6, the V gene TRBV19, with D unclear. CDR1 is LNHDA, CDR2 SQIVND, per germline (reference sequence). V dropped 3 bases and J dropped 2 bases, with 5 bases sitting between them. This CDR3 spans 14 amino acids. The CDR3 region is CASSIVAGANVLTF. In DNA form, the CDR3 reads TGTGCCAGTAGTATTGTGGCTGGGGCCAACGTCCTGACTTTC.

Here the CDR3 reads CSAAVGAGGRILSTDTQYF. The CDR3 nucleotides are TGCAGTGCGGCGGTGGGGGCGGGAGGACGAATCCTTAGCACAGATACGCAGTATTTT. This chain joins TRBV20-1 and TRBJ2-3, with 8 bases lining up with TRBD2. With V trimmed by 6 bases and J by 0 bases, 20 bases remained unmatched. Germline V gives CDR1 DFQATT, CDR2 SNEGSKA (reference sequence). This CDR3 is built from 19 residues.

The CDR3 spells CSAPSLSYNEQFF. Here the CDR3 DNA reads TGCAGTGCTCCCTCCTTGAGCTACAATGAGCAGTTCTTC. The chain employs TRBV20-1 and TRBJ2-1; no reliable D call. The CDR3 loop spans 13 amino acids. Germline V CDR1 and CDR2: DFQATT, SNEGSKA (reference sequence). Trimming removed 5 bases at V and 3 bases at J, with 11 bases between.

The chain combines TRBV9 with TRBJ1-2, with D unclear. The V and J ends lost 0 bases and 0 bases respectively, with 12 bases between them. The CDR3 consists of 16 residues. The V gene's germline CDR1 is SGDLS and CDR2 YYNGEE. CDR3 residues: CASSVDRRHANYGYTF. DNA of the CDR3: TGTGCCAGCAGCGTAGATCGGCGGCATGCTAACTATGGCTACACCTTC.

The chain couples TRBV12-3 or TRBV12-4 to TRBJ2-1, with a possible D match to TRBD1 (6 bases). This CDR3 has 13 amino acids. V lost 5 bases to trimming and J lost 8 bases, with 13 bases between them. Here the CDR3 reads CASSVTGTYEQFF. The CDR3, as DNA: TGTGCCAGCAGTGTTACAGGGACCTATGAGCAGTTCTTC.

This clonotype was seen more than once but under ten times. This chain joins TRBV20-1 and TRBJ2-7; no definite D call. The germline CDR1 and CDR2 sequences are DFQATT and SNEGSKA (reference sequence). This CDR3 region has 14 residues. V was cut by 1 base and J by 4 bases, with 14 bases left in between. This chain's CDR3 is CSARVASAAYEQYF. The DNA of the CDR3 is TGCAGTGCTAGAGTAGCAAGCGCGGCGTACGAGCAGTACTTC.

The CDR3 region has the DNA TGTGCCAGCAGTTACTCGACAGTGGACGAAGCTTTCTTT. This gives the protein CASSYSTVDEAFF. The chain couples TRBV6-5 to TRBJ1-1; a weak D match, TRBD1 (5 bases). Per the germline V gene, CDR1 is MNHEY and CDR2 is SVGAGI. The CDR3 has 13 amino acids. Trimming took 0 bases from V and 8 from J, leaving 10 bases between them.

V gene TRBV7-9 combines with J gene TRBJ2-3; D might be TRBD1 (5 bases). Trimming left V 7 bases short and J 2 bases short, with 16 bases between. The CDR3 has 15 amino acids. Looked up from germline, CDR1 is SEHNR and CDR2 is FQNEAQ (reference sequence). The CDR3 DNA follows: TGTGCCAGCACCTCAGGGCCGGAGATCACAGATACGCAGTATTTT. This sequence encodes CASTSGPEITDTQYF.

The chain combines TRBV3-1 with TRBJ1-2, with D possibly TRBD1 on 5 matching bases. Germline V gene data show CDR1 as LGHDT and CDR2 as YNNKEL (reference sequence). The CDR3 is 14 residues long. V lost 1 base and J lost 6, with 12 bases in between. CDR3 protein: CASSQGGAGHGYTF. CDR3 sequence (DNA): TGTGCCAGCAGCCAAGGCGGGGCAGGTCATGGCTACACCTTC.

This rearrangement joins TRBV27 to TRBJ2-3; 7 nucleotides align to TRBD2. J gave up 3 bases and V 4 bases, and 7 bases lay outside the gene matches. The CDR3 is 15 residues long. Germline V gives CDR1 MNHEY, CDR2 SMNVEV (reference sequence). CDR3 residues: CASSSAGLGTDTQYF. The CDR3 DNA sequence: TGTGCCAGCAGTTCAGCGGGACTGGGTACAGATACGCAGTATTTT.

V usage is TRBV27 and J usage is TRBJ1-2; TRBD1 matches 9 bases. With V trimmed by 5 bases and J by 3 bases, 10 bases remained unmatched. CDR1 is MNHEY and CDR2 is SMNVEV in the germline V gene (reference sequence). The CDR3 totals 16 residues. The CDR3 DNA follows: TGTGCCAGCAGTCCGACAGGGGGGGATCGCTACTATGGCTACACCTTC. Translation gives CASSPTGGDRYYGYTF.

The rearrangement links TRBV7-2 to TRBJ2-1; tentatively, D is TRBD1 or TRBD2 (5 bases each). This CDR3 is built from 15 residues. V shed 2 bases and J shed 2 bases, with 10 bases lying between them. The germline V gene encodes CDR1 SGHTA and CDR2 FQGNSA. The CDR3 loop is CASSLFGAAYNEQFF. The CDR3 bases are TGTGCCAGCAGCTTATTCGGGGCGGCCTACAATGAGCAGTTCTTC.

The chain couples TRBV27 to TRBJ1-2; possibly TRBD1 for D (5 bases). This CDR3 comprises 14 residues. The V end was cut by 8 bases, the J end by 4 bases, with 17 bases between. Looked up from germline, CDR1 is MNHEY and CDR2 is SMNVEV (reference sequence). The CDR3 sequence is CASQFRHGAYGYTF. CDR3 sequence (DNA): TGTGCCAGCCAATTCCGACATGGGGCCTATGGCTACACCTTC.

This clonotype was detected only a few times. J is TRBJ2-4 and V is TRBV4-1; a weak D match, TRBD2 (5 bases). The CDR3 sequence is 17 residues long. V was cut by 4 bases and J by 2 bases, with 18 bases left in between. Germline loops: CDR1 MGHRA, CDR2 YSYEKL. The CDR3 DNA reads TGCGCCAGCAGCCTCACAGCTCCGGAGGTGACCAAAAACATTCAGTACTTC. This translates into CASSLTAPEVTKNIQYF.

This chain joins TRBV12-3 or TRBV12-4 and TRBJ2-7; no definite D call. Deletions cut 6 bases from V and 0 bases from J, with 9 bases between. The CDR3 spans 13 residues. The CDR3 DNA reads as TGTGCCAGCAGACGATACAGCTCCTACGAGCAGTACTTC. Translation: CASRRYSSYEQYF.

This clonotype was detected a few times. The chain's CDR3 is CSARDYSGRLYNEQFF. CDR3 DNA: TGCAGTGCTAGAGATTATAGCGGGAGGCTTTACAATGAGCAGTTCTTC. This chain links TRBV20-1 with TRBJ2-1; 10 nucleotides align to TRBD2. The length of the CDR3 is 16 residues. The germline CDR1 and CDR2 sequences are DFQATT and SNEGSKA (reference sequence). Trimming cost V 0 bases and J 4 bases; bases outside gene matches: 6.

This clonotype showed up just a few times. The genes are TRBV29-1 and TRBJ2-1, with TRBD2 matching 8 bases. J lost 9 bases, V lost 7 bases, and 11 bases had no gene match. The CDR3 consists of 13 residues. The germline gives CDR1 SQVTM, CDR2 ANQGSEA. CDR3 nucleotides: TGCAGCGCCCGGGGGGGACGGGTCCTTGAGCAGTTCTTC. Its translation is CSARGGRVLEQFF.

This clonotype has at least ten counts. The V and J genes are TRBV29-1 and TRBJ2-5; D not certain. CDR3 length: 10 residues. Germline assignment: CDR1 SQVTM and CDR2 ANQGSEA. The V and J ends lost 6 bases and 3 bases respectively, with 5 bases between them. The CDR3: CSVREETQYF. As DNA, the CDR3 is TGCAGCGTCCGTGAAGAGACCCAGTACTTC.